The 23 T cell receptor beta chains below were found in one sample sequenced in a study of cytomegalovirus exposure and HLA in healthy donors. Method: immunoSEQ multiplex PCR; TCRdb's copy keeps in-frame clones and lacks some. The data contain over 200,000 clones, about 90% of them seen just once; the ten biggest clones take up 2.9%. Sample: PBMCs. The receptors were gathered from a woman aged 18-29 years in good health and CMV-seronegative.

J is TRBJ2-1 and V is TRBV5-5; 8 positions agree with TRBD1. V shed 5 bases, J shed 3 bases, and the junction held 7 bases outside the gene matches. The CDR3 runs to 15 residues. Germline loops: CDR1 SGHKS, CDR2 YYEKEE (reference sequence). CDR3 sequence (DNA): TGTGCCAGCAGTCAAGGACAGGGCCGCTACAATGAGCAGTTCTTC. Translated, it gives CASSQGQGRYNEQFF. Complete variable domain (other parts from reference TRBV5-5 and TRBJ2-1): DAGVTQSPTHLIKTRGQQVTLRCSPISGHKSVSWYQQVLGQGPQFIFQYYEKEERGRGNFPDRFSARQFPNYSSELNVNALLLGDSALYLCASSQGQGRYNEQFFGPGTRLTVL.

In its sample, this clone was seen once. The chain employs TRBV2 and TRBJ2-1; D might be TRBD1 (6 bases). The germline V and J ends were trimmed by 4 bases and 2 bases, with 15 bases remaining between them. The CDR3 loop spans 16 amino acids. The germline V gene encodes CDR1 SNHLY and CDR2 FYNNEI. The CDR3 protein is CASSGRPQGPYNEQFF. The CDR3 DNA is TGTGCCAGCAGTGGGAGGCCACAGGGACCCTACAATGAGCAGTTCTTC.

The rearrangement links TRBV4-1 to TRBJ2-7; 8 bases agree with TRBD1. V was pared by 3 bases and J by 2 bases, with 6 bases of the junction left unmatched. CDR1 MGHRA and CDR2 YSYEKL come from the germline V gene. This CDR3 contains 15 residues. DNA of the CDR3: TGCGCCAGCAGCCAGGTGGGACAGGCTGCCTACGAGCAGTACTTC. Its translation is CASSQVGQAAYEQYF.

The gene calls are TRBV28 and TRBJ2-7, with 10 nucleotides matching TRBD1. This CDR3 comprises 15 residues. CDR1 and CDR2 from the germline V gene are MDHEN and SYDVKM. J was trimmed by 2 bases and V by 5 bases; bases with no gene match: 6. The CDR3 loop is CASSLPGTGAYEQYF. CDR3 DNA sequence: TGTGCCAGCAGTCTCCCCGGGACAGGGGCCTACGAGCAGTACTTC.

The V and J genes are TRBV7-2 and TRBJ2-1; D is perhaps TRBD1 (5 bases). The CDR3 runs 13 residues. V gave up 8 bases and J gave up 0 bases, with 8 bases separating them. Germline values: CDR1 SGHTA, CDR2 FQGNSA. This CDR3 is CASQDSSYNEQFF. For the CDR3, the DNA is TGTGCCAGCCAAGACAGCTCCTACAATGAGCAGTTCTTC.

This clone was observed a handful of times. This chain uses TRBV9 with TRBJ2-2; D might be TRBD1 (5 bases). The CDR3 runs to 13 residues. The germline V gene has CDR1 SGDLS and CDR2 YYNGEE. V lost 2 bases and J lost 5, with 7 bases in between. This CDR3 reads CASSVRETGELFF. CDR3 bases: TGTGCCAGCAGCGTCAGGGAAACCGGGGAGCTGTTTTTT. Looking up the rest from reference TRBV9 and TRBJ2-2 gives the full variable domain: DSGVTQTPKHLITATGQRVTLRCSPRSGDLSVYWYQQSLDQGLQFLIQYYNGEERAKGNILERFSAQQFPDLHSELNLSSLELGDSALYFCASSVRETGELFFGEGSRLTVL.

This sequence joins TRBV5-1 and TRBJ1-3, with 9 bases lining up with TRBD1. Trimming removed 4 bases from V and 0 bases from J; junction bases left unmatched: 8. The CDR3 contains 17 residues. Germline lookup yields CDR1 SGHRS and CDR2 YFSETQ. The CDR3: CASSKDRGLSSGNTIYF. CDR3 DNA sequence: TGCGCCAGCAGCAAGGACAGGGGCCTTTCCTCTGGAAACACCATATATTTT.

CDR3 amino acids: CASSSLAGANEQFF. CDR3 coding DNA: TGCGCCAGCAGTTCTCTAGCGGGAGCCAATGAGCAGTTCTTC. The chain employs TRBV5-1 and TRBJ2-1; TRBD2 matches at 10 bases. V trimming: 5 bases; J trimming: 6 bases; junction bases outside the gene matches: 5. Per the germline V gene, CDR1 is SGHRS and CDR2 is YFSETQ. The CDR3 has 14 amino acids. Variable domain in full (rest from reference TRBV5-1 and TRBJ2-1): KAGVTQTPRYLIKTRGQQVTLSCSPISGHRSVSWYQQTPGQGLQFLFEYFSETQRNKGNFPGRFSGRQFSNSRSEMNVSTLELGDSALYLCASSSLAGANEQFFGPGTRLTVL.

V and J are TRBV19 and TRBJ2-1; perhaps TRBD2 as D (5 bases). The V and J ends lost 10 bases and 6 bases respectively, with 13 bases between them. Per germline, CDR1 LNHDA and CDR2 SQIVND (reference sequence). This CDR3 region has 12 residues. The CDR3 DNA follows: TGTGCCATAAGAGGGTTGGGCAATGAGCAGTTCTTC. As protein: CAIRGLGNEQFF.

The chain has TRBV9 and TRBJ2-7; TRBD2 might be the D (5 bases). CDR1 SGDLS and CDR2 YYNGEE come from the germline V gene. V dropped 1 base and J dropped 2 bases, with 10 bases sitting between them. The CDR3 totals 14 residues. CDR3 sequence: CASSVSGSAYEQYF. CDR3 nucleotide sequence: TGTGCCAGCAGCGTAAGCGGATCCGCCTACGAGCAGTACTTC. Together with reference TRBV9 and TRBJ2-7, the CDR3 gives the full variable domain: DSGVTQTPKHLITATGQRVTLRCSPRSGDLSVYWYQQSLDQGLQFLIQYYNGEERAKGNILERFSAQQFPDLHSELNLSSLELGDSALYFCASSVSGSAYEQYFGPGTRLTVT.

This clone was counted only a few times. The chain recombines TRBV15 with TRBJ1-3; no reliable D call. Germline lookup yields CDR1 LNHNV and CDR2 YYDKDF (reference sequence). The CDR3 contains 14 residues. V gave up 0 bases and J gave up 0 bases, with 3 bases separating them. CDR3 bases: TGTGCCACCAGCAGAGACAGCTCTGGAAACACCATATATTTT. Its translation is CATSRDSSGNTIYF.

In its sample, this clone was seen once. V usage is TRBV7-2 and J usage is TRBJ1-2, with D possibly matching TRBD1 (6 bases). Trimming took off 1 base at V and 5 bases at J, with 17 bases between the two ends. The V gene's germline CDR1 is SGHTA and CDR2 FQGNSA. This CDR3 has 16 residues. The CDR3 protein is CASSLDQYRVEYGYTF. The CDR3 region has the DNA TGTGCCAGCAGCTTAGACCAATACAGGGTCGAGTATGGCTACACCTTC.

The genes are TRBV27 and TRBJ2-1; D possibly corresponds to TRBD2 (5 bases). Germline-derived CDR1 and CDR2 are MNHEY and SMNVEV (reference sequence). Trimming removed 6 bases from V and 3 bases from J, with 9 bases in between. This CDR3 has 13 residues. The CDR3, as DNA: TGTGCCAGCAGCTACGGGGTCTACAATGAGCAGTTCTTC. This gives the protein CASSYGVYNEQFF.

The chain employs TRBV2 and TRBJ1-1; TRBD1 agrees at 9 bases. Germline-derived CDR1 and CDR2 are SNHLY and FYNNEI. Trimming took 7 bases from V and 1 from J; bases not matched to a gene: 4. The CDR3 covers 14 residues. The CDR3 region has the DNA TGTGCCAGCATAGGGGACAGGGAGAACACTGAAGCTTTCTTT. Translating gives CASIGDRENTEAFF.

The V call is TRBV10-2, the J call TRBJ2-7; 10 bases match TRBD1. Germline V lookup: CDR1 WSHSY, CDR2 SAAADI. The CDR3 contains 14 residues. Unmatched junction bases numbered 4, after V lost 6 bases and J lost 2 bases. The CDR3 reads CASRIGQGAYEQYF. The CDR3 nucleotides are TGCGCCAGCAGGATAGGACAGGGGGCCTACGAGCAGTACTTC.

The chain couples TRBV6-5 to TRBJ2-3; D is possibly TRBD2 (5 bases). The V end was cut by 6 bases, the J end by 3 bases, with 16 bases between. The germline gives CDR1 MNHEY, CDR2 SVGAGI. The CDR3 consists of 15 residues. The CDR3 DNA is TGTGCCAGCAGCCCCCAATGGACTCGTACAGATACGCAGTATTTT. Translating it yields CASSPQWTRTDTQYF.

The chain couples TRBV9 to TRBJ1-4; D is unresolved. CDR1 and CDR2 from the germline V gene are SGDLS and YYNGEE. The CDR3 spans 15 residues. V shed 2 bases and J shed 0 bases, with 8 bases lying between them. This CDR3 reads CASSVREATNEKLFF. The CDR3 DNA is TGTGCCAGCAGCGTCCGGGAAGCAACTAATGAAAAACTGTTTTTT. Full variable domain (remainder filled in from reference TRBV9 and TRBJ1-4): DSGVTQTPKHLITATGQRVTLRCSPRSGDLSVYWYQQSLDQGLQFLIQYYNGEERAKGNILERFSAQQFPDLHSELNLSSLELGDSALYFCASSVREATNEKLFFGSGTQLSVL.

The CDR3 sequence is CASSGTGANQPQHF. As DNA, the CDR3 is TGTGCCAGCAGTGGGACAGGCGCGAATCAGCCCCAGCATTTT. The chain carries TRBV28 and TRBJ1-5, with TRBD1 matching over 8 bases. This CDR3 is 14 amino acids long. Unmatched junction bases numbered 4, after V lost 5 bases and J lost 4 bases. CDR1 is MDHEN and CDR2 is SYDVKM in the germline V gene.

This rearrangement joins TRBV6-1 to TRBJ2-7; 7 nucleotides line up with TRBD1. Germline CDR1 is MNHNS and CDR2 is SASEGT. This CDR3 has 15 residues. The J segment lost 5 bases and the V segment lost 4 bases, leaving 11 bases of the junction unmatched. The CDR3 region has the DNA TGTGCCAGCAGTGCCCTAGGGGACAGTTTCCACGAGCAGTACTTC. Protein: CASSALGDSFHEQYF.

The chain employs TRBV28 and TRBJ2-7, with D unresolved. CDR1 MDHEN and CDR2 SYDVKM come from the germline V gene. Trimming pared 5 bases from V and 4 bases from J, leaving 9 bases between. This CDR3 comprises 12 residues. CDR3 amino acids: CASSIAGYEQYF. As DNA, the CDR3 is TGTGCCAGCAGTATAGCCGGATACGAGCAGTACTTC.

This chain uses TRBV7-2 with TRBJ2-7; 9 bases agree with TRBD1. V lost 0 bases to trimming and J lost 5 bases; unmatched junction nucleotides: 5. In germline, CDR1 is SGHTA, CDR2 FQGNSA. This CDR3 has 15 amino acids. CDR3 residues: CASSLAGTGSHEQYF. CDR3 sequence (DNA): TGTGCCAGCAGCTTAGCCGGGACAGGGTCCCACGAGCAGTACTTC.

The chain carries TRBV13 and TRBJ1-3; D remains ambiguous. The germline CDR1 and CDR2 sequences are PRHDT and FYEKMQ (reference sequence). V was shortened by 5 bases and J by 4 bases, with 12 bases between the two germline ends. This CDR3 has 14 amino acids. CDR3 in DNA: TGTGCCAGCAGCCCAACCTCCCAGGGAAACACCATATATTTT. Its translation is CASSPTSQGNTIYF.

This clone has just one count. V gene TRBV29-1 combines with J gene TRBJ2-7; D unclear. The CDR3 is 13 amino acids. Germline CDR1 is SQVTM and CDR2 is ANQGSEA. V gave up 4 bases and J gave up 6 bases, with 16 bases separating them. CDR3 residues: CSVALVIDREQYF. The CDR3 coding sequence is TGCAGCGTTGCCCTAGTTATCGACCGCGAGCAGTACTTC.